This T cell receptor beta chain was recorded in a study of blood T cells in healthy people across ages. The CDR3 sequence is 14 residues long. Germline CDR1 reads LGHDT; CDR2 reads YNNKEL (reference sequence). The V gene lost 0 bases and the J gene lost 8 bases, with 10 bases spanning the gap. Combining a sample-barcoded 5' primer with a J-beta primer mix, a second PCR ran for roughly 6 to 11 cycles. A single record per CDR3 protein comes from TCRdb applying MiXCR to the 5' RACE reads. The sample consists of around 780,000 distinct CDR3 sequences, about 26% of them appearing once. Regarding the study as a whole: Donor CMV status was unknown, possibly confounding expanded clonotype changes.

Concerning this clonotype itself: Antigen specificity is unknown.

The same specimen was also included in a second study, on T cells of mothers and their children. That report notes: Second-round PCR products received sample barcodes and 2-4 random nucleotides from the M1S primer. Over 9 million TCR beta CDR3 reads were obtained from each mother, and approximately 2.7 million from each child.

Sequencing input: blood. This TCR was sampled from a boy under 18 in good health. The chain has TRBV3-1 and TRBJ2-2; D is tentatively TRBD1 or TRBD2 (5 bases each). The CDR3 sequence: CASSQDWGMGELFF. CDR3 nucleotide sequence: TGTGCCAGCAGCCAAGATTGGGGGATGGGGGAGCTGTTTTTT.